This entry describes one TCR beta chain. No antigen is known for it. The source of the sample is a study of metastatic and nonmetastatic thyroid tumors. Overall study: Repertoire comparison spanned blood and tumor or nodule tissue of malignant and benign thyroid patients.

TCRdb reassembled clones from the PCR reads with MiXCR. The sample yields roughly 6,400 clones, approximately 15% seen once. All patients reached thyroid surgery having received no treatment beforehand. Study-level points and caveats: It was reportedly found that TCR beta diversity was significantly higher in malignant thyroid tumors than in benign nodules, a difference seen in both blood and tumor samples.

The V and J ends lost 3 bases and 4 bases respectively, with 16 bases between them. Per germline, CDR1 SGHNT and CDR2 YYREEE (reference sequence). This CDR3 region has 15 residues. Sample: tumor tissue. This chain connects TRBV5-4 to TRBJ1-2, with D perhaps TRBD1 (5 bases). The TCR sequence derives from a male donor with papillary thyroid cancer or a benign thyroid nodule (not recorded which). Some clones in this sample may be carry-over from other donors' samples. The CDR3 here is CASSSYRDGPYGYTF. The CDR3 coding sequence is TGTGCCAGCAGCTCGTACCGGGACGGTCCCTATGGCTACACCTTC.